A single sample gave rise to the 7 T cell receptor beta chains below, sequenced in a study of blood T cell repertoires in COVID-19. The data were produced by immunoSEQ multiplex PCR, yet TCRdb's version contains in-frame clones alone and is incomplete. The repertoire holds about 200,000 clones, 80% to 90% seen once, with 1.4% to 1.5% in the top ten. The sample was peripheral blood. Receptors originate from a man aged 18 to 30 with active or convalescent COVID-19.

The chain has TRBV7-7 and TRBJ2-1, with 7 bases fitting TRBD2. The CDR3 has 16 amino acids. Germline CDR1 reads SSHAT; CDR2 reads FNYEAQ (reference sequence). The V segment lost 5 bases and the J segment 0 bases; nucleotides outside the gene matches: 7. This CDR3 is CASSPLASGSYNEQFF. In DNA, the CDR3 is TGTGCCAGCAGCCCCTTGGCTAGCGGCTCCTACAATGAGCAGTTCTTC. Variable domain in full (rest from reference TRBV7-7 and TRBJ2-1): GAGVSQSPRYKVTKRGQDVTLRCDPISSHATLYWYQQALGQGPEFLTYFNYEAQPDKSGLPSDRFSAERPEGSISTLTIQRTEQRDSAMYRCASSPLASGSYNEQFFGPGTRLTVL.

V gene TRBV14 combines with J gene TRBJ1-6, with 10 nucleotides matching TRBD1. This CDR3 is built from 16 residues. V lost 4 bases to trimming and J lost 0 bases; unmatched junction nucleotides: 0. Germline V gives CDR1 SGHDN, CDR2 FVKESK. CDR3 protein: CASSRTGGSYNSPLHF. As DNA, the CDR3 is TGTGCCAGCAGCCGGACAGGGGGCTCCTATAATTCACCCCTCCACTTT.

J is TRBJ1-5 and V is TRBV19; a possible D gene is TRBD1 (5 bases). CDR1 is LNHDA, CDR2 SQIVND, per germline (reference sequence). The germline V and J ends were trimmed by 7 bases and 7 bases, with 11 bases remaining between them. The CDR3 has 12 residues. The CDR3 loop reads CASTSGYQPQHF. CDR3 nucleotide sequence: TGTGCCAGTACCTCAGGGTACCAGCCCCAGCATTTT.

The chain uses TRBV3-1 (or the pseudogene TRBV3-2) and TRBJ1-1, with TRBD1 as a possible D gene (5 bases). V was cut by 4 bases and J by 6 bases, with 12 bases left in between. This CDR3 comprises 13 residues. Looked up from germline, CDR1 is LGHDT and CDR2 is YNNKEL (reference sequence). The CDR3 nucleotides are TGTGCCAGCAGCCCCCACAGGTCTCCTGAAGCTTTCTTT. Translated: CASSPHRSPEAFF.

V gene TRBV6-2 or TRBV6-3 combines with J gene TRBJ2-5, with D maybe TRBD1 (5 bases). The V end lost 2 bases, the J end lost 5 bases, and 15 bases lay between the germline ends. This CDR3 is 15 amino acids long. Germline CDR1 and CDR2: MNHEY and SVGEGT. The CDR3 sequence: CASSYRGHSSETQYF. DNA for the CDR3: TGTGCCAGCAGTTACAGAGGACACTCGAGCGAGACCCAGTACTTC.

The J gene is TRBJ2-2, the V gene TRBV5-6, with 10 bases that match TRBD2. The CDR3 runs to 18 residues. J lost 0 bases, V lost 3 bases, and 8 bases had no gene match. Germline-derived CDR1 and CDR2 are SGHDT and YYEEEE. The CDR3 here is CASSWGDLAGANTGELFF. The CDR3 bases are TGTGCCAGCAGCTGGGGGGACCTAGCGGGAGCGAACACCGGGGAGCTGTTTTTT.

This chain joins TRBV27 and TRBJ2-1; TRBD2 matches 7 bases. The J segment lost 1 base and the V segment lost 8 bases, leaving 8 bases of the junction unmatched. The CDR3 spans 15 residues. The germline V gene has CDR1 MNHEY and CDR2 SMNVEV (reference sequence). CDR3 loop: CASGGGTLSYNEQFF. The DNA of the CDR3 is TGTGCCAGCGGGGGGGGGACCCTATCCTACAATGAGCAGTTCTTC.